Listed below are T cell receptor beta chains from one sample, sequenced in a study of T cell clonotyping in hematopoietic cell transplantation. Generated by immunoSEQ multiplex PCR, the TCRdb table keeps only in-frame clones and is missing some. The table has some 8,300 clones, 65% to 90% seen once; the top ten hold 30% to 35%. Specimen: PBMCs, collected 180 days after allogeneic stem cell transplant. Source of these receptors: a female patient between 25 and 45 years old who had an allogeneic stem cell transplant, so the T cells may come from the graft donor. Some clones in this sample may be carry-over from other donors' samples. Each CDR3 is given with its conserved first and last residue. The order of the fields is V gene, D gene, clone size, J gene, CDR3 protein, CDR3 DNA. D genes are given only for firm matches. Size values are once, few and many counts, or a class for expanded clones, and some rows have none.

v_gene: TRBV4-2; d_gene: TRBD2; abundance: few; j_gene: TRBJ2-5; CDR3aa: CASSQEGGGARETQYF; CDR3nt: TGTGCCAGCAGCCAAGAAGGCGGGGGGGCGAGAGAGACCCAGTACTTC
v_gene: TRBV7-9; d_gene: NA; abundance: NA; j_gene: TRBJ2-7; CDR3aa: CASSLVGSSYEQYF; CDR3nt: TGTGCCAGCAGCTTAGTGGGGTCCTCCTACGAGCAGTACTTC
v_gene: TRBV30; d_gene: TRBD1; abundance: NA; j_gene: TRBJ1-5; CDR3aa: CACRDSFNQPQHF; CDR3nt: TGTGCCTGTAGGGACAGCTTTAATCAGCCCCAGCATTTT
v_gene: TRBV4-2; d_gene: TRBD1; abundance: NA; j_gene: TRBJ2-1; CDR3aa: CASSQVPGQGVAYNEQFF; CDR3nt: TGTGCCAGCAGCCAAGTACCGGGACAGGGGGTAGCCTACAATGAGCAGTTCTTC
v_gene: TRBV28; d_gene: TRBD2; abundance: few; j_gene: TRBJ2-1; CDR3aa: CASSLGGDEQFF; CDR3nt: TGTGCCAGCAGTTTGGGGGGGGATGAGCAGTTCTTC
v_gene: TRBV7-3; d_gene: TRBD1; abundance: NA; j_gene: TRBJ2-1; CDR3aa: CASSLFQGAANEQFF; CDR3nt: TGTGCCAGCAGCTTATTTCAGGGGGCCGCGAATGAGCAGTTCTTC
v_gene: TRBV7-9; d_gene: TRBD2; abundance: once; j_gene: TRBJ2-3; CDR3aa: CASSRYRSGGEADTQYF; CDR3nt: TGTGCCAGCAGCCGCTATCGTAGCGGGGGGGAAGCAGATACGCAGTATTTT
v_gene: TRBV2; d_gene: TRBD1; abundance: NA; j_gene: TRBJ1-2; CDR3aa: CASRGTGGNYGYTF; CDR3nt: TGTGCCAGCAGGGGGACAGGGGGCAACTATGGCTACACCTTC
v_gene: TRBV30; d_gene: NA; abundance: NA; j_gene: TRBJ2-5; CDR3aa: CAWSGGTWHF; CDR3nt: TGTGCCTGGAGTGGGGGGACCTGGCACTTC
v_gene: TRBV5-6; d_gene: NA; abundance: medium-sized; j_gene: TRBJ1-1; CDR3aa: CASSLGVEGRTEAFF; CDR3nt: TGTGCCAGCAGCTTGGGGGTTGAGGGAAGGACTGAAGCTTTCTTT
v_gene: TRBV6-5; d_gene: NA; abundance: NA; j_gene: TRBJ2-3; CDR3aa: CASSSQGSSTDTQYF; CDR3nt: TGTGCCAGCAGTTCCCAGGGATCTAGCACAGATACGCAGTATTTT
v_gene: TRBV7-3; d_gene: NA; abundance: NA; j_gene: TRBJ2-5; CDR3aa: CASSLGLGLQETQYF; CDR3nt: TGTGCCAGCAGCTTAGGGTTGGGCCTCCAAGAGACCCAGTACTTC
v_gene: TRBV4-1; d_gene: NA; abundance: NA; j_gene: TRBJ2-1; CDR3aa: CASSQELQGGPRREQFF; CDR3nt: TGCGCCAGCAGCCAAGAGCTTCAGGGGGGGCCGAGGCGGGAGCAGTTCTTC
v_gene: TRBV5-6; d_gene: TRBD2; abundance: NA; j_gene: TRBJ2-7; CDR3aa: CASSPTTGGTPYEQYF; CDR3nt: TGTGCCAGCAGCCCTACGACCGGGGGGACCCCCTACGAGCAGTACTTC
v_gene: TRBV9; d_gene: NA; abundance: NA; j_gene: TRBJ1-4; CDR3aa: CASSAGGASNEKLFF; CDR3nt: TGTGCCAGCAGCGCCGGGGGCGCATCTAATGAAAAACTGTTTTTT
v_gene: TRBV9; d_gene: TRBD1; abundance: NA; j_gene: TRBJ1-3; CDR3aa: CASSGWTGGNTIYF; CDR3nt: TGTGCCAGCAGCGGATGGACAGGGGGAAACACCATATATTTT
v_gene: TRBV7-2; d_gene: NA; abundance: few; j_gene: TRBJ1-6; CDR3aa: CASSLEGGGFSPLHF; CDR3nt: TGTGCCAGCAGCTTAGAGGGGGGGGGCTTTTCACCCCTCCACTTT
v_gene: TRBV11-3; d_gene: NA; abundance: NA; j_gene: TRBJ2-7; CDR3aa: CASSLDRGLVHEQYF; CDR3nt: TGTGCCAGCAGCTTAGATCGGGGGTTGGTCCACGAGCAGTACTTC
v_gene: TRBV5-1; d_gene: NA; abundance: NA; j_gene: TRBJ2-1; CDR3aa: CASSFWAGWGNEQFF; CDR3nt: TGCGCCAGCAGCTTTTGGGCAGGGTGGGGGAATGAGCAGTTCTTC
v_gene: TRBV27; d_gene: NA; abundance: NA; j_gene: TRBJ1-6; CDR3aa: CASSLFTAPSYNSPLHF; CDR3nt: TGTGCCAGCAGTTTATTCACGGCCCCCTCCTATAATTCACCCCTCCACTTT
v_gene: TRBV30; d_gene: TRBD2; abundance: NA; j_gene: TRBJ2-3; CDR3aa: CAWRIAGGRDTQYF; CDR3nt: TGTGCCTGGCGAATAGCGGGGGGGCGAGATACGCAGTATTTT
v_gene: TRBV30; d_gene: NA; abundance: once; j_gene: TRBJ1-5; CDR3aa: CAWSSDSNQPQHF; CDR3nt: TGTGCCTGGAGTAGTGACAGCAATCAGCCCCAGCATTTT
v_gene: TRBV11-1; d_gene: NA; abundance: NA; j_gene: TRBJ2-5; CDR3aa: CASSPELSMEETQYF; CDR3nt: TGTGCCAGCAGCCCCGAGTTGTCGATGGAAGAGACCCAGTACTTC
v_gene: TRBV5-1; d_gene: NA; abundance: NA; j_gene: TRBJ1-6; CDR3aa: CASSSKQGPSSYNSPLHF; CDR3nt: TGCGCCAGCAGCTCGAAACAGGGACCGAGCTCCTATAATTCACCCCTCCACTTT
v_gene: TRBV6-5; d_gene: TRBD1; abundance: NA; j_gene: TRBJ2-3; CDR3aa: CASWTGRHTDTQYF; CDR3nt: TGTGCCAGCTGGACAGGGAGGCACACAGATACGCAGTATTTT
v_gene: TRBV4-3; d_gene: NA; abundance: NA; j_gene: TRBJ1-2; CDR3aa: CASSTQRVNYGYTF; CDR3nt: TGCGCCAGCAGCACCCAGCGGGTGAACTATGGCTACACCTTC
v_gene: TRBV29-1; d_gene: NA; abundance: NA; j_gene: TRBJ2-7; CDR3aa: CSVAAGGRFYEQYF; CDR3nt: TGCAGCGTTGCCGCCGGGGGGCGGTTCTACGAGCAGTACTTC
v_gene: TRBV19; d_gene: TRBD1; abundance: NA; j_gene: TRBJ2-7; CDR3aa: CASSITGGTYEQYF; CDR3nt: TGTGCCAGTAGTATAACAGGGGGTACCTACGAGCAGTACTTC
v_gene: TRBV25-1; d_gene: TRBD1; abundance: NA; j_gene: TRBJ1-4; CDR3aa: CASRPGGAGEKLFF; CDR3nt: TGTGCCAGCAGACCAGGGGGCGCCGGCGAAAAACTGTTTTTT
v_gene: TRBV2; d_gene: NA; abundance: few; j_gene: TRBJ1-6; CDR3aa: CASSRTTARSPLHF; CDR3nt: TGTGCCAGCAGTCGTACTACAGCGCGGTCACCCCTCCACTTT
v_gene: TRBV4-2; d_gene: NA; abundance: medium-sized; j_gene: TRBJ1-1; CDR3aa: CASSQAGGRDEAFF; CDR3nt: TGTGCCAGCAGCCAAGCCGGGGGGCGAGATGAAGCTTTCTTT
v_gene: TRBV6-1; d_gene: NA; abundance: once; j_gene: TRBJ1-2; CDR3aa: CASSEAGEGNYGYTF; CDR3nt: TGTGCCAGCAGTGAAGCGGGTGAAGGGAACTATGGCTACACCTTC
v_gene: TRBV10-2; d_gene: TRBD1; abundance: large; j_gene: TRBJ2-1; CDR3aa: CASSDSGTGGQNEQFF; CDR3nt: TGCGCCAGCAGTGATTCCGGGACAGGGGGCCAAAATGAGCAGTTCTTC
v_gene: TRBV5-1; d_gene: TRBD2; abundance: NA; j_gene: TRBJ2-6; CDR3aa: CASSLGRGGPPSGANVLTF; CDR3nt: TGCGCCAGCAGCTTGGGACGGGGGGGCCCCCCCTCTGGGGCCAACGTCCTGACTTTC
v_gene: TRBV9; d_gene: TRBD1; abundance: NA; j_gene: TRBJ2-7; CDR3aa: CASSPPGTGFHEQYF; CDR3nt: TGTGCCAGCAGCCCGCCCGGGACAGGGTTCCACGAGCAGTACTTC
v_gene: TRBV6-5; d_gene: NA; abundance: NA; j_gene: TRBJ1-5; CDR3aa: CASSNLGGLVQHF; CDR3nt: TGTGCCAGCAGTAACCTGGGGGGCCTGGTCCAGCATTTT
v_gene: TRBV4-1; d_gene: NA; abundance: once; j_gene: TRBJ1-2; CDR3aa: CASSSRGFPEDGYTF; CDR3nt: TGCGCCAGCAGCTCTCGAGGGTTTCCAGAGGATGGCTACACCTTC
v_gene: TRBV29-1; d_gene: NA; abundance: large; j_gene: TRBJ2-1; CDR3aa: CSARRIEQFF; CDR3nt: TGCAGCGCCAGAAGAATTGAGCAGTTCTTC
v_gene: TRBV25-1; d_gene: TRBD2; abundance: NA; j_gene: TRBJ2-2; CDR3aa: CASSLLAGAYTGELFF; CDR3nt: TGTGCCAGCAGCTTACTAGCGGGGGCCTACACCGGGGAGCTGTTTTTT
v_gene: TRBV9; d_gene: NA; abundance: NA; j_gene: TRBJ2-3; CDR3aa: CASSVASPGSTDTQYF; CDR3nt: TGTGCCAGCAGCGTAGCATCCCCAGGGAGCACAGATACGCAGTATTTT
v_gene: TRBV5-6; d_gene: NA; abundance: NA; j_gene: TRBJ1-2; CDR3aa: CASSAHGVGYGYTF; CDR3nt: TGTGCCAGCAGCGCCCACGGGGTGGGCTATGGCTACACCTTC
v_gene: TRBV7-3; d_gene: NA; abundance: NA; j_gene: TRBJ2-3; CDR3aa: CASSLPPAPSQYF; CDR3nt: TGTGCCAGCAGCTTACCCCCCGCCCCATCGCAGTATTTT
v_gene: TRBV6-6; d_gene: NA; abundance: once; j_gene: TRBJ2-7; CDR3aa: CASSLEGTYEQYF; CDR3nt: TGTGCCAGCAGTTTGGAGGGCACCTACGAGCAGTACTTC
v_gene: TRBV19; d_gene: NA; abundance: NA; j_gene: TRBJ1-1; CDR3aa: CASTGGFRGRAFF; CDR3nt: TGTGCCAGTACGGGCGGGTTTAGGGGCCGAGCTTTCTTT
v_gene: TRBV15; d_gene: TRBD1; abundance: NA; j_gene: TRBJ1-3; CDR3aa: CATSRDRESSGNTIYF; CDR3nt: TGTGCCACCAGCAGGGACAGGGAGAGCTCTGGAAACACCATATATTTT
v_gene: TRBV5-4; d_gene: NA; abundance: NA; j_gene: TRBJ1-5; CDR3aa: CASSLDRDQPQHF; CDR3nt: TGTGCCAGCAGCTTGGACAGGGATCAGCCCCAGCATTTT
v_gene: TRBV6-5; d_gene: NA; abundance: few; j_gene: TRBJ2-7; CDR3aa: CASTGGSYEQYF; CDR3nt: TGTGCCAGCACAGGCGGATCCTACGAGCAGTACTTC
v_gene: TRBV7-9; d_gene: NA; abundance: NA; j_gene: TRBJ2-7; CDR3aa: CATEARTSYEQYF; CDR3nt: TGTGCCACCGAGGCCCGGACCTCCTACGAGCAGTACTTC
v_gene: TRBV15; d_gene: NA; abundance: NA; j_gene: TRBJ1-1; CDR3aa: CATSRATHTNTEAFF; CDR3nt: TGTGCCACCAGCAGGGCAACGCATACTAACACTGAAGCTTTCTTT
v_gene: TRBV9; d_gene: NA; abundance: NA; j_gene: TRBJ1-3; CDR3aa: CASSVQSVSSGNTIYF; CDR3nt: TGTGCCAGCAGCGTACAGTCGGTGAGCTCTGGAAACACCATATATTTT
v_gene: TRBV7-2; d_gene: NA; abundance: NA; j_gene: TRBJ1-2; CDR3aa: CASSSQLGVSYTF; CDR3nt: TGTGCCAGCAGCTCACAACTGGGGGTGAGCTACACCTTC
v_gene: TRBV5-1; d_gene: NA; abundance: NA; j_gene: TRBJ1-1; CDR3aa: CASSLGGLTEAFF; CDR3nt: TGCGCCAGCAGCTTGGGAGGGTTAACTGAAGCTTTCTTT